A selection of T cell receptor beta chains follows, all from one sample in a study of T cell responses to AZD1222 COVID-19 vaccine. Profiled with immunoSEQ multiplex PCR; TCRdb holds only in-frame clones, not every one. This table holds roughly 83,000 clones, 86% found once. The starting material was peripheral blood, obtained on day 0 of AZD1222 vaccination. The receptors derive from an adult in good health. CDR3s include the opening cysteine and the closing phenylalanine or tryptophan. The order of the fields is D gene, clone size, J gene, V gene, CDR3 protein, CDR3 DNA. A D gene is named only where the DNA matches it firmly. A clone size is listed for some rows: how often the clone was seen (once, few, many), or a class if it is expanded.

d_gene: NA
abundance: NA
j_gene: TRBJ1-1
v_gene: TRBV7-9
CDR3aa: CASSLAGLNTEAFF
CDR3nt: TGTGCCAGCAGCTTAGCAGGGCTGAACACTGAAGCTTTCTTT

d_gene: TRBD1
abundance: NA
j_gene: TRBJ2-2
v_gene: TRBV9
CDR3aa: CASSGQGRSGELFF
CDR3nt: TGTGCCAGCAGCGGACAGGGAAGGTCCGGGGAGCTGTTTTTT

d_gene: TRBD1
abundance: once
j_gene: TRBJ2-1
v_gene: TRBV7-2
CDR3aa: CASSSRQGSEEQFF
CDR3nt: TGTGCCAGCAGCAGCCGACAGGGGTCTGAGGAGCAGTTCTTC

d_gene: NA
abundance: few
j_gene: TRBJ2-7
v_gene: TRBV4-3
CDR3aa: CASSQGWRPQDEQYF
CDR3nt: TGCGCCAGCAGCCAAGGGTGGAGGCCCCAAGACGAGCAGTACTTC

d_gene: NA
abundance: NA
j_gene: TRBJ1-2
v_gene: TRBV5-4
CDR3aa: CASSGDGYGYTF
CDR3nt: TGTGCCAGCAGCGGGGACGGCTATGGCTACACCTTC

d_gene: NA
abundance: NA
j_gene: TRBJ1-2
v_gene: TRBV5-1
CDR3aa: CASRKGWVQALNYGYTF
CDR3nt: TGCGCCAGCAGAAAGGGTTGGGTCCAGGCCTTGAACTATGGCTACACCTTC

d_gene: TRBD2
abundance: NA
j_gene: TRBJ2-1
v_gene: TRBV10-3
CDR3aa: CAISDGRGGGANEQFF
CDR3nt: TGTGCCATCAGTGACGGCAGAGGCGGGGGGGCTAATGAGCAGTTCTTC

d_gene: NA
abundance: NA
j_gene: TRBJ2-1
v_gene: TRBV6-5
CDR3aa: CASSYPREQFF
CDR3nt: TGTGCCAGCAGTTATCCTAGGGAGCAGTTCTTC

d_gene: TRBD1
abundance: NA
j_gene: TRBJ1-1
v_gene: TRBV3-1/TRBV3-2
CDR3aa: CASSSQTGGVPEAFF
CDR3nt: TGTGCCAGCAGCTCGCAGACAGGGGGCGTACCTGAAGCTTTCTTT

d_gene: NA
abundance: NA
j_gene: TRBJ1-1
v_gene: TRBV19
CDR3aa: CASSSGYGFLGAEAFF
CDR3nt: TGTGCCAGTAGTTCCGGGTATGGGTTCTTAGGCGCTGAAGCTTTCTTT

d_gene: NA
abundance: NA
j_gene: TRBJ1-5
v_gene: TRBV5-1
CDR3aa: CASSPTGNYNQPQHF
CDR3nt: TGCGCCAGCAGCCCGACAGGCAATTATAATCAGCCCCAGCATTTT

d_gene: NA
abundance: few
j_gene: TRBJ2-1
v_gene: TRBV4-2
CDR3aa: CASSEPSSYNEQFF
CDR3nt: TGTGCCAGCAGCGAACCTAGTAGCTACAATGAGCAGTTCTTC

d_gene: NA
abundance: NA
j_gene: TRBJ1-5
v_gene: TRBV5-5
CDR3aa: CASSLDPGGRQPQHF
CDR3nt: TGTGCCAGCAGCTTGGATCCGGGGGGCCGGCAGCCCCAGCATTTT

d_gene: NA
abundance: NA
j_gene: TRBJ2-7
v_gene: TRBV4-1
CDR3aa: CASSYIGTGYEQYF
CDR3nt: TGCGCCAGCAGCTATATCGGGACGGGCTACGAGCAGTACTTC

d_gene: TRBD1
abundance: NA
j_gene: TRBJ1-2
v_gene: TRBV5-1
CDR3aa: CASSPWTGAGYGYTF
CDR3nt: TGCGCCAGCAGCCCTTGGACAGGGGCTGGCTATGGCTACACCTTC

d_gene: NA
abundance: NA
j_gene: TRBJ2-5
v_gene: TRBV14
CDR3aa: CASSPQETQYF
CDR3nt: TGTGCCAGCAGCCCACAAGAGACCCAGTACTTC

d_gene: NA
abundance: NA
j_gene: TRBJ2-1
v_gene: TRBV12-3/TRBV12-4
CDR3aa: CASSSSGGNEQFF
CDR3nt: TGTGCCAGCAGTTCGTCCGGGGGCAATGAGCAGTTCTTC

d_gene: TRBD1
abundance: NA
j_gene: TRBJ2-3
v_gene: TRBV5-1
CDR3aa: CASSTGTGGTDTQYF
CDR3nt: TGCGCCAGCAGTACCGGGACAGGGGGGACAGATACGCAGTATTTT

d_gene: TRBD1
abundance: once
j_gene: TRBJ1-5
v_gene: TRBV7-9
CDR3aa: CASSKTGGSDYGNQPQHF
CDR3nt: TGTGCCAGCAGCAAAACAGGGGGGAGCGATTATGGCAATCAGCCCCAGCATTTT

d_gene: TRBD1
abundance: NA
j_gene: TRBJ2-1
v_gene: TRBV13
CDR3aa: CASSLLRDRARNEQFF
CDR3nt: TGTGCCAGCAGCTTATTAAGGGACAGGGCCCGCAATGAGCAGTTCTTC

d_gene: TRBD1
abundance: NA
j_gene: TRBJ1-2
v_gene: TRBV6-1
CDR3aa: CASSERTGRGAGGYTF
CDR3nt: TGTGCCAGCAGCGAAAGGACAGGGAGGGGAGCGGGTGGCTACACCTTC

d_gene: NA
abundance: NA
j_gene: TRBJ2-7
v_gene: TRBV11-2
CDR3aa: CASSLEYEQYF
CDR3nt: TGTGCCAGCAGCTTAGAGTACGAGCAGTACTTC

d_gene: TRBD2
abundance: NA
j_gene: TRBJ2-1
v_gene: TRBV10-3
CDR3aa: CAISASGGDNEQFF
CDR3nt: TGTGCCATCAGTGCCAGCGGGGGGGACAATGAGCAGTTCTTC

d_gene: NA
abundance: few
j_gene: TRBJ1-2
v_gene: TRBV24-1
CDR3aa: CATSDFWESGYTF
CDR3nt: TGTGCCACCAGTGATTTCTGGGAGAGCGGCTACACCTTC

d_gene: NA
abundance: NA
j_gene: TRBJ1-2
v_gene: TRBV30
CDR3aa: CAWSVGSGVYGYTF
CDR3nt: TGTGCCTGGAGTGTAGGATCAGGTGTATATGGCTACACCTTC

d_gene: NA
abundance: NA
j_gene: TRBJ1-1
v_gene: TRBV5-1
CDR3aa: CASSLNRAAGNTEAFF
CDR3nt: TGCGCCAGCAGCCTTAACAGGGCGGCCGGGAACACTGAAGCTTTCTTT

d_gene: NA
abundance: NA
j_gene: TRBJ1-1
v_gene: TRBV12-3/TRBV12-4
CDR3aa: CASRPRYTEAFF
CDR3nt: TGTGCCAGCCGCCCTCGGTACACTGAAGCTTTCTTT

d_gene: TRBD2
abundance: few
j_gene: TRBJ2-1
v_gene: TRBV15
CDR3aa: CATSRDGLADNEQFF
CDR3nt: TGTGCCACCAGCAGAGATGGACTAGCCGACAATGAGCAGTTCTTC

d_gene: TRBD1
abundance: NA
j_gene: TRBJ2-3
v_gene: TRBV19
CDR3aa: CASSPRTGGTDTQYF
CDR3nt: TGTGCCAGTAGTCCGAGAACAGGGGGTACAGATACGCAGTATTTT

d_gene: NA
abundance: NA
j_gene: TRBJ1-2
v_gene: TRBV28
CDR3aa: CASSRPSANYGYTF
CDR3nt: TGTGCCAGCAGTCGGCCTAGTGCTAACTATGGCTACACCTTC

d_gene: TRBD1
abundance: NA
j_gene: TRBJ1-1
v_gene: TRBV11-2
CDR3aa: CASSSIRGGTEAFF
CDR3nt: TGTGCCAGCAGCTCGATCAGGGGGGGCACTGAAGCTTTCTTT

d_gene: NA
abundance: NA
j_gene: TRBJ1-2
v_gene: TRBV24-1
CDR3aa: CATSDGVQGYTF
CDR3nt: TGTGCCACCAGTGATGGTGTTCAGGGCTACACCTTC

d_gene: NA
abundance: NA
j_gene: TRBJ2-7
v_gene: TRBV7-6
CDR3aa: CASSLGAGSNTRRVYEQYF
CDR3nt: TGTGCCAGCAGCTTAGGGGCGGGAAGTAATACTAGAAGGGTTTACGAGCAGTACTTC

d_gene: NA
abundance: NA
j_gene: TRBJ1-2
v_gene: TRBV7-9
CDR3aa: CASSSLGFDGYTF
CDR3nt: TGTGCCAGCAGCTCCCTGGGTTTCGATGGCTACACCTTC

d_gene: TRBD2
abundance: NA
j_gene: TRBJ2-7
v_gene: TRBV7-2
CDR3aa: CASSRSGRTTYEQYF
CDR3nt: TGTGCCAGCAGCCGTAGCGGGAGAACCACCTACGAGCAGTACTTC

d_gene: NA
abundance: NA
j_gene: TRBJ1-2
v_gene: TRBV30
CDR3aa: CAWSVKGKYGYTF
CDR3nt: TGTGCCTGGAGTGTAAAGGGGAAATATGGCTACACCTTC

d_gene: NA
abundance: NA
j_gene: TRBJ2-7
v_gene: TRBV6-5
CDR3aa: CASRLTTHPAKQYF
CDR3nt: TGTGCCAGCCGTTTGACGACTCATCCGGCTAAGCAGTACTTC

d_gene: TRBD2
abundance: NA
j_gene: TRBJ2-2
v_gene: TRBV3-1/TRBV3-2
CDR3aa: CASSLGAGVDGELFF
CDR3nt: TGTGCCAGCAGCCTGGGCGCGGGGGTTGACGGGGAGCTGTTTTTT

d_gene: TRBD2
abundance: NA
j_gene: TRBJ2-5
v_gene: TRBV7-9
CDR3aa: CASSILSGGAETQYF
CDR3nt: TGTGCCAGCAGCATCCTGAGCGGGGGGGCGGAGACCCAGTACTTC

d_gene: NA
abundance: few
j_gene: TRBJ1-2
v_gene: TRBV2
CDR3aa: CASRGRADSFRGYTF
CDR3nt: TGTGCCAGCAGGGGGAGAGCGGACAGCTTTCGTGGCTACACCTTC

d_gene: TRBD1
abundance: NA
j_gene: TRBJ1-2
v_gene: TRBV3-1/TRBV3-2
CDR3aa: CASSTTGGPNGYTF
CDR3nt: TGTGCCAGCAGCACTACAGGGGGGCCTAATGGCTACACCTTC

d_gene: NA
abundance: NA
j_gene: TRBJ1-6
v_gene: TRBV2
CDR3aa: CASSEWLGGTSSPLHF
CDR3nt: TGTGCCAGCAGTGAATGGTTAGGAGGGACTTCCTCACCCCTCCACTTT

d_gene: NA
abundance: once
j_gene: TRBJ1-1
v_gene: TRBV5-4
CDR3aa: CASSLTGNTEAFF
CDR3nt: TGTGCCAGCAGCTTGACAGGGAACACTGAAGCTTTCTTT

d_gene: TRBD1
abundance: NA
j_gene: TRBJ1-2
v_gene: TRBV19
CDR3aa: CASREGTDYGYTF
CDR3nt: TGTGCCAGTAGGGAAGGGACAGACTATGGCTACACCTTC

d_gene: TRBD1
abundance: NA
j_gene: TRBJ1-1
v_gene: TRBV9
CDR3aa: CASSVGGQLNTEAFF
CDR3nt: TGTGCCAGCAGCGTAGGGGGACAGCTAAACACTGAAGCTTTCTTT

d_gene: TRBD1
abundance: once
j_gene: TRBJ2-2
v_gene: TRBV19
CDR3aa: CASSRGTAEELFF
CDR3nt: TGTGCCAGTAGTAGAGGGACAGCAGAGGAGCTGTTTTTT

d_gene: NA
abundance: NA
j_gene: TRBJ2-1
v_gene: TRBV19
CDR3aa: CASRTGNPNNEQFF
CDR3nt: TGTGCCAGTAGAACGGGAAACCCCAACAATGAGCAGTTCTTC

d_gene: NA
abundance: NA
j_gene: TRBJ2-5
v_gene: TRBV2
CDR3aa: CASSVLSRIQETQYF
CDR3nt: TGTGCCAGCAGTGTCCTCTCCCGGATTCAAGAGACCCAGTACTTC

d_gene: NA
abundance: few
j_gene: TRBJ2-2
v_gene: TRBV2
CDR3aa: CASSGTGELFF
CDR3nt: TGTGCCAGCAGTGGGACCGGGGAGCTGTTTTTT

d_gene: NA
abundance: NA
j_gene: TRBJ1-1
v_gene: TRBV18
CDR3aa: CASSPRQSFMNTEAFF
CDR3nt: TGTGCCAGCTCACCAAGACAGAGTTTCATGAACACTGAAGCTTTCTTT

d_gene: NA
abundance: NA
j_gene: TRBJ1-1
v_gene: TRBV11-2
CDR3aa: CASSSTGARRTEAFF
CDR3nt: TGTGCCAGCAGCTCAACAGGAGCGCGGAGGACTGAAGCTTTCTTT

d_gene: TRBD1
abundance: NA
j_gene: TRBJ1-1
v_gene: TRBV9
CDR3aa: CASSATDRVGTEAFF
CDR3nt: TGTGCCAGCAGCGCTACGGACAGGGTGGGCACTGAAGCTTTCTTT

d_gene: NA
abundance: NA
j_gene: TRBJ2-2
v_gene: TRBV6-4
CDR3aa: CASRGDSTGELFF
CDR3nt: TGTGCCAGCAGGGGCGACTCCACCGGGGAGCTGTTTTTT

d_gene: NA
abundance: NA
j_gene: TRBJ1-2
v_gene: TRBV12-3/TRBV12-4
CDR3aa: CASSPRGGGGYTF
CDR3nt: TGTGCCAGCAGTCCTAGGGGAGGTGGTGGCTACACCTTC